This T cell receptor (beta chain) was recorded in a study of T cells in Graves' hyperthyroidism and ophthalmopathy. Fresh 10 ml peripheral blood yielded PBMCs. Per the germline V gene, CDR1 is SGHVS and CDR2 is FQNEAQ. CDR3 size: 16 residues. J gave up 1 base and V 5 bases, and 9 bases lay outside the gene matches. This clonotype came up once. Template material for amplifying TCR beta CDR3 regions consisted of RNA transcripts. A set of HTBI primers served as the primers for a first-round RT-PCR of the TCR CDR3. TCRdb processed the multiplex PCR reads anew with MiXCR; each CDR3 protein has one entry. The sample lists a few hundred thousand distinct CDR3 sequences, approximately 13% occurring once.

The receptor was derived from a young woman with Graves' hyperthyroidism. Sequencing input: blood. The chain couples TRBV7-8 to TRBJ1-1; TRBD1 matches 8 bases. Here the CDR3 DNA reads TGTGCCAGCAGCGCCCCAGGGGGCGCGGGGAACACTGAAGCTTTCTTT. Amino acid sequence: CASSAPGGAGNTEAFF.